This paragraph reports one T cell receptor (beta chain). Its antigen is not known. The CDR3 extends over 12 amino acids. V was clipped by 2 bases and J by 6 bases, with 8 bases between them. Germline V CDR1 and CDR2: MNHEY, SVGAGI. This sample stems from a study of shared clonotypes between healthy human individuals. The wider study: Samples came from two female and a few male donors aged 18 to 49.

Overall study findings and caveats: Donor scarcity curtailed the genetic and exposure-history diversity represented herein.

Only CD45RO-negative cells positively selected for CCR7 counted as naive CD8 cells, so terminally differentiated effector memory CD45RA+ cells were excluded. Using immunoSEQ multiplex PCR, the repertoire was profiled, and TCRdb retains in-frame clones only, with some absent. The sample lists about 2.2 million clones; just under 95% were seen once. This rearrangement joins TRBV6-5 to TRBJ2-7; tentative D call: TRBD1 (5 bases). The sample consisted of naive CD8+ T cells from PBMCs. The sequence was obtained from a man aged 18 to 29 in good health. Some clones in this sample may be carry-over from other donors' samples. Here the CDR3 reads CASSYGAAEQYF. The CDR3 DNA follows: TGTGCCAGCAGTTACGGGGCTGCCGAGCAGTACTTC.